These 32 T cell receptor beta chains originate from one sample sequenced in a study of blood T cell repertoires in COVID-19. TCRdb keeps only in-frame clones here, not all; method: immunoSEQ multiplex PCR. The data contain 100,000 or so clones, about four fifths of them singletons. Sequenced material: peripheral blood. The receptors shown here come from a man older than 75 with acute or convalescent COVID-19.

The gene calls are TRBV11-2 and TRBJ2-1, with D possibly matching TRBD2 (5 bases). The CDR3 consists of 15 residues. Germline V gives CDR1 SGHAT, CDR2 FQNNGV. V lost 6 bases and J lost 0, with 12 bases in between. The CDR3: CASSQSGSSYNEQFF. CDR3 DNA sequence: TGTGCCAGCAGTCAAAGCGGAAGCTCCTACAATGAGCAGTTCTTC.

V and J are TRBV19 and TRBJ1-5, with 8 positions matching TRBD1. With V trimmed by 3 bases and J by 3 bases, 7 bases remained unmatched. CDR1 is LNHDA, CDR2 SQIVND, per germline (reference sequence). The CDR3 covers 16 residues. CDR3 nucleotide sequence: TGTGCCAGTAGTATTTTGTGGGACAGGTCCAATCAGCCCCAGCATTTT. It is translated as CASSILWDRSNQPQHF.

The chain joins TRBV28 to TRBJ1-4; TRBD1 matches at 7 bases. Germline values: CDR1 MDHEN, CDR2 SYDVKM. Trimming removed 6 bases from V and 5 bases from J; junction bases left unmatched: 6. The CDR3 loop spans 14 amino acids. DNA for the CDR3: TGTGCCAGCAGCGGAGGGGGCGGAAATGAAAAACTGTTTTTT. Translated: CASSGGGGNEKLFF.

This chain uses TRBV11-2 with TRBJ1-1; the D gene is possibly TRBD1 (5 bases). Germline V gene lookup returns CDR1 SGHAT and CDR2 FQNNGV. There are 14 residues in the CDR3. The V end lost 1 base, the J end lost 6 bases, and 12 bases lay between the germline ends. The CDR3 DNA reads TGTGCCAGCAGCTTAGGATTGGCAGGGTCTGAAGCTTTCTTT. Its protein is CASSLGLAGSEAFF.

Regarding this clone: The junction differs from germline at one of its ends, possibly a read error. The chain has TRBV19 and TRBJ2-2; tentatively, D is TRBD1 (5 bases). This CDR3 has 14 residues. The germline gives CDR1 LNHDA, CDR2 SQIVND (reference sequence). The CDR3 loop reads CTSSIPGRTGELFF. CDR3 DNA: TGTACCAGTAGTATCCCAGGGCGCACCGGGGAGCTGTTTTTT.

About this clone itself: The junction does not match germline at one end; this may be a read error. The chain employs TRBV30 and TRBJ2-5; 11 positions agree with TRBD2. Germline loops: CDR1 GTSNPN, CDR2 SVGIG (reference sequence). This CDR3 region has 12 residues. The CDR3 sequence is CAWSTASSGGNF. The DNA for the CDR3 is TGTGCCTGGAGTACCGCTTCTAGCGGGGGGAACTTC.

The V and J genes are TRBV5-4 and TRBJ1-2; 9 bases line up with TRBD1. The germline CDR1 and CDR2 sequences are SGHNT and YYREEE (reference sequence). This CDR3 comprises 15 residues. The V gene end was trimmed by 4 bases and the J gene end by 6 bases; junction bases not matched to a gene: 10. The CDR3 loop reads CASSARDRVVNGYTF. For the CDR3, the DNA is TGTGCCAGCAGCGCCCGGGACAGGGTTGTGAATGGCTACACCTTC.

This chain links TRBV10-3 with TRBJ2-1, with 14 bases identical to TRBD2. V was clipped by 8 bases and J by 9 bases; unmatched bases: 6. This CDR3 comprises 14 residues. Germline CDR1 reads ENHRY; CDR2 reads SYGVKD. CDR3 sequence reads: CAIGGLAGGGEQFF. Here the CDR3 DNA reads TGTGCCATCGGTGGACTAGCGGGAGGTGGTGAGCAGTTCTTC.

Only a few counts were recorded for this clone. The chain combines TRBV6-5 with TRBJ1-5; D is unclear. Germline V gene sequence: CDR1 MNHEY, CDR2 SVGAGI. Trimming took 1 base from V and 7 from J, leaving 8 bases between them. CDR3 length: 13 amino acids. DNA for the CDR3: TGTGCCAGCAGTTACTGGGCTGGGCAGCCCCAGCATTTT. Protein product: CASSYWAGQPQHF.

The chain recombines TRBV28 with TRBJ2-7; 15 positions agree with TRBD2. Germline trimming cut 4 bases from V and 10 bases from J; bases unmatched to any gene: 11. CDR3 length equals 16 residues. Germline values: CDR1 MDHEN, CDR2 SYDVKM. CDR3 bases: TGTGCCAGCAGTTCCCCCGGGACTAGCGGGAGGCTATCACAGTACTTC. Residues: CASSSPGTSGRLSQYF.

The sample holds a few counts of this clone. V and J are TRBV29-1 and TRBJ1-5, with TRBD1 as a possible D gene (6 bases). The germline V and J ends were trimmed by 6 bases and 2 bases, with 17 bases remaining between them. Germline CDR1 and CDR2: SQVTM and ANQGSEA. The CDR3 sequence is 15 residues long. The CDR3 DNA follows: TGCAGCGTGTCTACAGGGTTGTTAGGCAATCAGCCCCAGCATTTT. Protein sequence: CSVSTGLLGNQPQHF.

V usage is TRBV11-2 and J usage is TRBJ2-4, with TRBD2 identical over 8 bases. Trimming took 5 bases from V and 8 from J; bases not matched to a gene: 8. The germline V gene has CDR1 SGHAT and CDR2 FQNNGV. The CDR3 has 14 residues. The CDR3, as DNA: TGTGCCAGCAGCGGCCGGGGGGGCGCATACATTCAGTACTTC. It is translated as CASSGRGGAYIQYF.

V is TRBV18 and J is TRBJ2-1; possibly TRBD2 for D (6 bases). The CDR3 is 16 amino acids. In germline, CDR1 is KGHSH, CDR2 LQKENI. Trimming took 1 base from V and 0 from J, leaving 10 bases between them. The CDR3 DNA reads as TGTGCCAGCTCACCACAGGCCGGGAGCTCCTACAATGAGCAGTTCTTC. It translates to CASSPQAGSSYNEQFF.

The J gene is TRBJ1-6, the V gene TRBV18; D is uncertain. This CDR3 is 12 amino acids long. V was clipped by 5 bases and J by 7 bases, with 6 bases between them. The germline CDR1 and CDR2 sequences are KGHSH and LQKENI. The CDR3 loop reads CASSTGNSPLHF. For the CDR3, the DNA is TGTGCCAGCTCAACGGGGAATTCACCCCTCCACTTT.

The chain's CDR3 is CASQTGEWSTEAFF. In DNA, the CDR3 is TGCGCCAGCCAAACAGGGGAGTGGAGCACTGAAGCTTTCTTT. The chain couples TRBV5-1 to TRBJ1-1; TRBD1 agrees at 7 bases. V shed 7 bases and J 4 bases; nucleotides not matched to a gene: 10. The CDR3 has 14 amino acids. Germline V lookup: CDR1 SGHRS, CDR2 YFSETQ.

J is TRBJ1-4 and V is TRBV9; 8 bases fit TRBD1. Looked up from germline, CDR1 is SGDLS and CDR2 is YYNGEE. This CDR3 comprises 16 residues. V was pared by 0 bases and J by 8 bases, with 9 bases of the junction left unmatched. The CDR3 DNA follows: TGTGCCAGCAGCGTAGCTACTTCCGGGACAGGCGAAAAACTGTTTTTT. Translating it yields CASSVATSGTGEKLFF.

A few counts support this clone. The V call is TRBV28, the J call TRBJ2-2; a weak D match, TRBD2 (5 bases). Trimming removed 8 bases from V and 3 bases from J, with 10 bases in between. The germline CDR1 and CDR2 sequences are MDHEN and SYDVKM. CDR3 size: 13 residues. The CDR3 is CASGRRDTGELFF. CDR3 DNA sequence: TGTGCCAGCGGGAGACGGGACACCGGGGAGCTGTTTTTT.

This chain joins TRBV5-4 and TRBJ2-5; possibly TRBD1 for D (6 bases). CDR3 length: 15 amino acids. The germline gives CDR1 SGHNT, CDR2 YYREEE (reference sequence). V gave up 0 bases and J gave up 1 base, with 10 bases separating them. Written as DNA, the CDR3 is TGTGCCAGCAGCTTGGGTCCAGGGGCCCAAGAGACCCAGTACTTC. This sequence encodes CASSLGPGAQETQYF.

The chain uses TRBV14 and TRBJ2-1, with 7 positions matching TRBD2. The CDR3 contains 16 residues. Germline CDR1 is SGHDN and CDR2 is FVKESK. Trimming at V came to 1 base and at J to 6 bases, leaving 9 bases not matched to a gene. The CDR3 region is CASSQGAGRMGNEQFF. In DNA, the CDR3 is TGTGCCAGCAGCCAAGGAGCCGGGAGGATGGGCAATGAGCAGTTCTTC.

The chain is built from TRBV6-5 and TRBJ1-4; 7 nucleotides align to TRBD1. Germline V CDR1 and CDR2: MNHEY, SVGAGI. This CDR3 contains 14 residues. J gave up 8 bases and V 2 bases, and 5 bases lay outside the gene matches. The CDR3 nucleotides read TGTGCCAGCAGTTACCGGGACAGATACGAAAAACTGTTTTTT. Amino acids: CASSYRDRYEKLFF.

CDR3 sequence: CASGLPRGFNYGYTF. In nucleotides, the CDR3 is TGTGCCAGCGGCTTACCTCGCGGTTTTAACTATGGCTACACCTTC. This chain uses TRBV28 with TRBJ1-2; D remains ambiguous. Trimming left V 8 bases short and J 1 base short, with 17 bases between. The CDR3 loop spans 15 amino acids. Germline V gene sequence: CDR1 MDHEN, CDR2 SYDVKM.

The J gene is TRBJ1-5, the V gene TRBV15; 9 nucleotides agree with TRBD1. In germline, CDR1 is LNHNV, CDR2 YYDKDF (reference sequence). CDR3 size: 21 residues. J was trimmed by 7 bases and V by 0 bases; bases with no gene match: 22. The CDR3 spells CATSRDEGVHRGDREGQPQHF. Here the CDR3 DNA reads TGTGCCACCAGCAGAGATGAGGGAGTTCACCGCGGGGACAGGGAGGGACAGCCCCAGCATTTT.

J is TRBJ1-1 and V is TRBV7-2, with D possibly being TRBD1 (6 bases). This CDR3 spans 15 amino acids. V was shortened by 2 bases and J by 3 bases, with 13 bases between the two germline ends. Germline V gene data show CDR1 as SGHTA and CDR2 as FQGNSA. In DNA form, the CDR3 reads TGTGCCAGCAGCTTAACAGGGCTGGATTACACTGAAGCTTTCTTT. It encodes CASSLTGLDYTEAFF. Combining the CDR3 with reference TRBV7-2 and TRBJ1-1 gives the whole variable domain GAGVSQSPSNKVTEKGKDVELRCDPISGHTALYWYRQSLGQGLEFLIYFQGNSAPDKSGLPSDRFSAERTGGSVSTLTIQRTQQEDSAVYLCASSLTGLDYTEAFFGQGTRLTVV.

This clone showed up just once. This chain uses TRBV5-6 with TRBJ2-6; tentative D call: TRBD1 (6 bases). V lost 2 bases and J 4 bases, leaving 10 bases between the germline ends. Per the germline V gene, CDR1 is SGHDT and CDR2 is YYEEEE. The CDR3 is 15 residues long. As DNA, the CDR3 is TGTGCCAGCAGCTTTACAGGGACCGGGGCCAACGTCCTGACTTTC. Its translation: CASSFTGTGANVLTF.

The rearrangement uses TRBV7-9 and TRBJ1-1; no reliable D call. The germline V gene has CDR1 SEHNR and CDR2 FQNEAQ (reference sequence). This CDR3 is built from 16 residues. V dropped 6 bases and J dropped 0 bases, with 17 bases sitting between them. CDR3 in amino acids: CASSPDTVFMNTEAFF. The CDR3 DNA is TGTGCCAGCAGTCCCGACACTGTGTTCATGAACACTGAAGCTTTCTTT.

This chain uses TRBV5-6 with TRBJ2-2; 12 positions match TRBD1. The CDR3 contains 17 residues. Germline-derived CDR1 and CDR2 are SGHDT and YYEEEE. Losses at the gene ends were 3 bases for V and 5 bases for J; bases not matched to a gene: 8. The CDR3 region is CASSSTGTGGMTGELFF. In DNA form, the CDR3 reads TGTGCCAGCAGCTCCACCGGGACAGGGGGCATGACCGGGGAGCTGTTTTTT.

The chain carries TRBV28 and TRBJ1-1, with D maybe TRBD1 (5 bases). CDR3 length: 13 residues. Trimming shortened V by 2 bases and J by 9 bases, and 13 bases separated the two germline ends. The V gene's germline CDR1 is MDHEN and CDR2 SYDVKM. In DNA form, the CDR3 reads TGTGCCAGCAGTTTAGGAGGGGATTATCAAGCTTTCTTT. This sequence encodes CASSLGGDYQAFF.

This clone was counted between two and nine times. J is TRBJ2-1 and V is TRBV2, with 10 bases lining up with TRBD1. The J segment lost 7 bases and the V segment lost 6 bases, leaving 6 bases of the junction unmatched. Germline V lookup: CDR1 SNHLY, CDR2 FYNNEI. The CDR3 is 14 residues long. CDR3 nucleotide sequence: TGTGCCAGCAGCTGGGACAGGGGAAGGAATGAGCAGTTCTTC. Translation: CASSWDRGRNEQFF.

The chain carries TRBV10-2 and TRBJ2-1; 8 bases match TRBD2. Trimming cost V 7 bases and J 6 bases; bases outside gene matches: 8. The CDR3 spans 14 residues. Germline V gene lookup returns CDR1 WSHSY and CDR2 SAAADI. CDR3 sequence reads: CASTPGGPPNEQFF. The CDR3 nucleotides are TGCGCCAGCACTCCGGGAGGGCCTCCCAATGAGCAGTTCTTC.

V and J are TRBV18 and TRBJ2-2, with D possibly matching TRBD1 (6 bases). CDR3 size: 12 residues. Trimming left V 2 bases short and J 9 bases short, with 7 bases between. Germline-derived CDR1 and CDR2 are KGHSH and LQKENI. CDR3 sequence (DNA): TGTGCCAGCTCACCAGGGGACAGGGAGCTGTTTTTT. This translates into CASSPGDRELFF.

The chain employs TRBV21-1 and TRBJ2-1; TRBD2, the table's D call, lacks a check against the DNA. TRBV21-1 is described as a pseudogene. The CDR3 contains 16 residues. CDR3 amino acids: CASSKGGGRMHNEQFF. CDR3 nucleotide sequence: TGTGCCAGCAGCAAAGGCGGCGGGAGAATGCACAATGAGCAGTTCTTC.

The CDR3 DNA is TGTGCCAGCAGCCAGGGGAGGGCCCAGTACTTC. Translation gives CASSQGRAQYF. This sequence joins TRBV3-1 (or the pseudogene TRBV3-2) and TRBJ2-5, with TRBD2 matching over 7 bases. V lost 3 bases to trimming and J lost 9 bases; unmatched junction nucleotides: 1. This CDR3 has 11 amino acids. Germline loops: CDR1 LGHDT, CDR2 YNNKEL (reference sequence).